The following is a TCR beta chain sequence with its context. The V gene end was trimmed by 2 bases and the J gene end by 7 bases; junction bases not matched to a gene: 13. Germline CDR1 is MNHNS and CDR2 is SASEGT. The CDR3 runs to 18 residues. This entry comes from a study of blood T cell repertoires in COVID-19. Study as a whole: Italy, Spain and the United States were the sources of the convalescent and acute COVID-19 samples. PBMCs, B-cell-depleted T cells, or T cells were the source of the cDNA or gDNA that made up the material.

In the source study's methods: Nucleated cell counts were estimated from reference gene primer amplification. The data were produced by immunoSEQ multiplex PCR, yet TCRdb's version contains in-frame clones alone and is incomplete. V and J calls and clone size are those listed in that table; D and trimming were worked out from the DNA. The sample includes about 120,000 clones, about 87% of them seen just once. The material sequenced was peripheral blood. The TCR was taken from a woman aged 45 to 65 with acute or convalescent COVID-19. The chain has TRBV6-1 and TRBJ1-6; 8 bases map to TRBD1. CDR3 nucleotide sequence: TGTGCCAGCAGTGAAAGAAGGGGCTTGACAGGGGCCAATTCACCCCTCCACTTT. This gives the protein CASSERRGLTGANSPLHF.